The rows below give T cell receptor beta chains drawn from one sample of a study of Ad26.COV2.S vaccination and SARS-CoV-2 variants. Profiling relied on immunoSEQ multiplex PCR, and the TCRdb table lists in-frame clones only, not all of them. Of 300,000 to 350,000 clones detected, approximately 80% appear once; the ten largest clones hold 2% to 2.5%. The sample here was peripheral blood, taken in a trial of Ad26.COV2.S vaccine versus placebo. The receptors were sampled from a person aged 18-65 years who received the Ad26.COV2.S COVID-19 vaccine or a placebo. Both conserved end residues are part of each CDR3. The D gene is left open where the match is weak. Size tells how often a clone was seen (once, few, many) or the class of an expanded clone, and some rows leave it out.

V gene	clone size	D gene	J gene	CDR3 protein	CDR3 DNA
TRBV18	NA	NA	TRBJ2-7	CASSPGQGMGEQYF	TGTGCCAGCTCACCAGGCCAGGGGATGGGCGAGCAGTACTTC
TRBV10-3	NA	TRBD1	TRBJ1-1	CAIKPDRGTEAFF	TGTGCCATTAAACCGGACAGGGGCACTGAAGCTTTCTTT
TRBV5-1	few	TRBD2	TRBJ2-3	CASSLASGQNGGTQYF	TGCGCCAGCAGCTTGGCTAGCGGCCAAAATGGGGGTACGCAGTATTTT
TRBV19	NA	NA	TRBJ1-5	CASSTGHQPQHF	TGTGCCAGTAGTACCGGACACCAGCCCCAGCATTTT
TRBV13	once	NA	TRBJ2-7	CASSLGQGLIEQYF	TGTGCCAGCAGCTTAGGACAGGGTTTGATAGAGCAGTACTTC
TRBV19	few	TRBD1	TRBJ2-5	CASSTRTGSGETQYF	TGTGCCAGTAGTACACGGACAGGGTCGGGAGAGACCCAGTACTTC
TRBV6-5	NA	NA	TRBJ1-1	CASRSGLTEAFF	TGTGCCAGCAGGTCAGGGTTGACTGAAGCTTTCTTT
TRBV18	NA	TRBD2	TRBJ2-3	CASSPSIAGGEDTQYF	TGTGCCAGCTCACCTTCGATAGCGGGCGGTGAGGATACGCAGTATTTT
TRBV12-3/TRBV12-4	NA	NA	TRBJ2-5	CASSLKGRGAQYF	TGTGCCAGCAGTTTGAAGGGGCGAGGGGCCCAGTACTTC
TRBV5-5	NA	NA	TRBJ2-3	CASSLPADTQYF	TGTGCCAGCAGCCTGCCCGCGGATACGCAGTATTTT
TRBV11-2	NA	NA	TRBJ1-2	CASSSVAGRLYGYTF	TGTGCCAGCAGCTCGGTGGCAGGACGGCTCTATGGCTACACCTTC
TRBV5-1	few	TRBD2	TRBJ2-3	CASSLEAGGPVDTQYF	TGCGCCAGCAGCTTGGAAGCGGGGGGGCCCGTAGATACGCAGTATTTT
TRBV7-9	NA	NA	TRBJ1-3	CASSLWGTTGNTIYF	TGTGCCAGCAGCTTATGGGGGACGACTGGAAACACCATATATTTT
TRBV18	NA	NA	TRBJ2-2	CASSPPSRTGELFF	TGTGCCAGCTCACCACCAAGCCGCACCGGGGAGCTGTTTTTT
TRBV11-3	few	TRBD1	TRBJ2-1	CASSTDRGLNEQFF	TGTGCCAGCAGCACGGACAGGGGGCTCAATGAGCAGTTCTTC
TRBV27	NA	NA	TRBJ2-1	CASSPGRGPYNEQFF	TGTGCCAGCAGTCCGGGGCGGGGGCCATACAATGAGCAGTTCTTC
TRBV5-1	NA	TRBD2	TRBJ2-7	CASSLVVAGAGHEQYF	TGCGCCAGCAGCTTGGTGGTAGCGGGCGCTGGCCACGAGCAGTACTTC
TRBV6-6	NA	NA	TRBJ1-6	CASSYSRGGGSPLHF	TGTGCCAGCAGTTACTCCAGGGGTGGCGGTTCACCCCTCCACTTT
TRBV7-6	NA	TRBD2	TRBJ2-1	CARGSGGQEQFF	TGTGCCAGGGGCAGCGGGGGCCAAGAGCAGTTCTTC
TRBV7-9	NA	TRBD2	TRBJ2-3	CASSPLTGGPTDTQYF	TGTGCCAGCAGCCCCTTGACGGGGGGGCCTACAGATACGCAGTATTTT
TRBV7-9	few	NA	TRBJ2-6	CASSLRAGGLTGANVLTF	TGTGCCAGCAGCTTAAGGGCAGGGGGACTAACTGGGGCCAACGTCCTGACTTTC
TRBV6-5	many	NA	TRBJ1-4	CASRLQGSNEKLFF	TGTGCCAGCAGGCTACAGGGATCTAATGAAAAACTGTTTTTT
TRBV6-5	NA	TRBD2	TRBJ2-5	CASSYSFLAGQETQYF	TGTGCCAGCAGTTACTCCTTCCTAGCGGGTCAAGAGACCCAGTACTTC
TRBV7-3	few	NA	TRBJ2-2	CASSRDTANTGELFF	TGTGCCAGCAGCCGGGACACCGCGAACACCGGGGAGCTGTTTTTT
TRBV5-1	NA	NA	TRBJ1-5	CASSFRGEDNQPQHF	TGCGCCAGCAGCTTTCGTGGGGAGGACAATCAGCCCCAGCATTTT
TRBV28	NA	NA	TRBJ1-2	CASGSGVYYGYTF	TGTGCCAGCGGTTCAGGGGTCTACTATGGCTACACCTTC
TRBV7-9	once	NA	TRBJ1-4	CASSLRNEKLFF	TGTGCCAGCAGCCTCCGCAATGAAAAACTGTTTTTT